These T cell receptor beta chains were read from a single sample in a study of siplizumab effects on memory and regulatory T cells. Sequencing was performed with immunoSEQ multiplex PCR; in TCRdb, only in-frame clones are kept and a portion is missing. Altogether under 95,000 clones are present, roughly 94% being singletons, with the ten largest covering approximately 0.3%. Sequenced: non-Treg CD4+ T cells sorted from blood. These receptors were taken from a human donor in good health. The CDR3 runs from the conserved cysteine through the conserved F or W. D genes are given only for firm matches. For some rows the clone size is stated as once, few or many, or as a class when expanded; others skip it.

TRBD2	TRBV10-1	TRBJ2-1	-	CASSDILAGTRVSYNEQFF	TGCGCCAGCAGTGATATACTAGCGGGGACCCGGGTCTCCTACAATGAGCAGTTCTTC
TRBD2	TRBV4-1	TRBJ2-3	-	CASSQGSRWREGSDTQYF	TGCGCCAGCAGCCAAGGATCCCGATGGCGGGAGGGTTCCGATACGCAGTATTTT
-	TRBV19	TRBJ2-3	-	CASSIGQGLSTDTQYF	TGTGCCAGTAGTATCGGTCAGGGATTGAGCACAGATACGCAGTATTTT
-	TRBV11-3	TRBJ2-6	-	CASDGGHSGANVLTF	TGTGCCAGCGATGGTGGGCACTCTGGGGCCAACGTCCTGACTTTC
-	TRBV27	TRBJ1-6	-	CASSPQQGLAYNSPLHF	TGTGCCAGCAGTCCTCAACAGGGTTTGGCGTATAATTCACCCCTCCACTTT
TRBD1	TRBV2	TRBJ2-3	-	CANTRDRTDTQYF	TGTGCCAACACCCGGGACAGAACAGATACGCAGTATTTT
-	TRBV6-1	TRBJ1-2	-	CASSPLEGPYGYTF	TGTGCCAGCAGTCCATTAGAGGGGCCCTATGGCTACACCTTC
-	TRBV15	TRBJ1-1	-	CATSRRTGTSGKEAFF	TGTGCCACCAGCAGGAGAACCGGGACCTCGGGGAAAGAAGCTTTCTTT
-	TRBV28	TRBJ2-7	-	CASSLLTYEQYF	TGTGCCAGCAGTTTACTAACCTACGAGCAGTACTTC
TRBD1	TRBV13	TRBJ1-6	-	CASSSGQGAAPLHF	TGTGCCAGCAGCTCCGGACAGGGGGCTGCACCCCTCCACTTT
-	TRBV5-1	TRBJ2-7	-	CASSTDVRYEQYF	TGCGCCAGCAGCACGGACGTTCGCTACGAGCAGTACTTC
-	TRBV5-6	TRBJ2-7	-	CASSLWLTAYEQYF	TGTGCCAGCAGCTTGTGGCTCACCGCCTACGAGCAGTACTTC
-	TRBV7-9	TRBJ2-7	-	CASSLDRGPYEQYF	TGTGCCAGCAGCTTAGATCGGGGCCCCTACGAGCAGTACTTC
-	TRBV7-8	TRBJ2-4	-	CASSIRDQNIQYF	TGTGCCAGCAGCATCAGGGACCAAAACATTCAGTACTTC
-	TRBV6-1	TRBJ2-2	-	CASSDTGPHGELFF	TGTGCCAGCAGTGACACGGGGCCCCACGGGGAGCTGTTTTTT
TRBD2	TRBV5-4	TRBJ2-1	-	CASRPNSGDEQFF	TGTGCCAGCAGACCTAATAGCGGGGATGAGCAGTTCTTC
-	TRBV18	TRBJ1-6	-	CATREGSYNSPLHF	TGTGCCACCCGGGAGGGGTCCTATAATTCACCCCTCCACTTT
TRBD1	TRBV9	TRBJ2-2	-	CASSGGQLSTGELFF	TGTGCCAGCAGTGGGGGACAGCTATCGACCGGGGAGCTGTTTTTT
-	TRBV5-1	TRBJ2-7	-	CASSLEGSTGEQYF	TGCGCCAGCAGCTTGGAGGGCTCTACGGGCGAGCAGTACTTC
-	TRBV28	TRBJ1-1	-	CASRVGGNEAFF	TGTGCCAGCAGAGTTGGGGGAAATGAAGCTTTCTTT
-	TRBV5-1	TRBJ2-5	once	CASSPGTGRETQYF	TGCGCCAGCAGCCCCGGGACGGGAAGAGAGACCCAGTACTTC
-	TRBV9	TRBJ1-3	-	CASSSRGTSGNTIYF	TGTGCCAGCAGCTCCAGGGGAACCTCTGGAAACACCATATATTTT
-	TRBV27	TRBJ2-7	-	CASSPRSASYEQYF	TGTGCCAGCAGCCCCCGGTCAGCTTCCTACGAGCAGTACTTC
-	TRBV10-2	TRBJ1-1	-	CASSPSGGATNTEAFF	TGCGCCAGCAGCCCGTCAGGAGGGGCTACGAACACTGAAGCTTTCTTT
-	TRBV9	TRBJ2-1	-	CASSRPGSYNEQFF	TGTGCCAGCAGCCGTCCGGGCTCCTACAATGAGCAGTTCTTC
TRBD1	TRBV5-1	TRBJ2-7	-	CASSSGQFGLQYF	TGCGCCAGCAGCTCGGGACAGTTCGGATTGCAGTACTTC